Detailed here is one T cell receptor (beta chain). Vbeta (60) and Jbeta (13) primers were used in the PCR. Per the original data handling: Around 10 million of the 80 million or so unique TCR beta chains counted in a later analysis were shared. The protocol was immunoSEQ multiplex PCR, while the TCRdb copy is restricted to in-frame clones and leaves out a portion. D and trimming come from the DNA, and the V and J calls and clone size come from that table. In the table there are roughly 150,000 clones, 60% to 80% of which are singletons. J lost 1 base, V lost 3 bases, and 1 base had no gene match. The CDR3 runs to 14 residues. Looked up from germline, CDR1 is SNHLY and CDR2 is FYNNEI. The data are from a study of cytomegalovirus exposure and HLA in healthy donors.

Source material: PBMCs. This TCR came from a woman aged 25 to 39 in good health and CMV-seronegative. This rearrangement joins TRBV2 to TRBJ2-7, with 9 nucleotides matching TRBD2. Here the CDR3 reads CASSELAGSYEQYF. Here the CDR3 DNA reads TGTGCCAGCAGTGAGCTAGCGGGGTCCTACGAGCAGTACTTC.